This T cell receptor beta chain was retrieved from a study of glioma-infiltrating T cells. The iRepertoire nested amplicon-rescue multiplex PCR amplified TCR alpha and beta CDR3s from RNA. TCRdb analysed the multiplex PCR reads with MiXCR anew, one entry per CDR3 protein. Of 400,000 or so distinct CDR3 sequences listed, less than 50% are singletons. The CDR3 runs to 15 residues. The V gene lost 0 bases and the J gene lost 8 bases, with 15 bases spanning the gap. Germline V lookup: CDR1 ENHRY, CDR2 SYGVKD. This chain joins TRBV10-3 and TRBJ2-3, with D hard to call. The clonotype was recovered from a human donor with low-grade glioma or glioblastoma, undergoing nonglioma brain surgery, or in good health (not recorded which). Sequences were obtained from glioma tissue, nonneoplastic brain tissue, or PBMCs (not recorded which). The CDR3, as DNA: TGTGCCATCAGTGAGTCGAGAGCTCGGAGAGTTACGCAGTATTTT. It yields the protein CAISESRARRVTQYF.